This T cell receptor (beta chain) was sequenced for a study of blood T cell repertoires in COVID-19. Study-level background: Sites across the United States, Italy and Spain contributed samples from acute and convalescent COVID-19. Sample material is recorded as cDNA or gDNA derived from T cells, B-cell-depleted T cells, or PBMCs.

Data came from immunoSEQ multiplex PCR; TCRdb stores just in-frame clones and leaves some out. Here the sample spans approximately 260,000 clones, 85% to 90% being singletons. Germline CDR1 SNHLY, CDR2 FYNNEI. CDR3 length: 14 residues. V shed 4 bases, J shed 5 bases, and the junction held 7 bases outside the gene matches. J is TRBJ2-7 and V is TRBV2; TRBD1 agrees at 8 bases. The sequenced material came from peripheral blood. The sequence derives from a man between 18 and 29 years old with active or convalescent COVID-19. The CDR3 protein is CASSVGQGDHEQYF. CDR3 nucleotide sequence: TGTGCCAGCAGTGTAGGACAGGGAGACCACGAGCAGTACTTC.